The 29 T cell receptor beta chains below come from one sample, sequenced in a study of beta chain features in type 1 diabetes. Study-wide points: Across all four CD4+ subsets, people with type 1 diabetes showed modestly shorter TCRB CDR3s.

What was sequenced were expressed TCRB transcripts, since all of the isolated RNA had been reverse transcribed. Sequenced by immunoSEQ multiplex PCR; TCRdb stores in-frame clones only, minus some. The table includes hundreds of thousands of clones, about 14% detected once. Their antigens remain unidentified. The specimen was naive CD4+ T cells from blood. The receptors were sampled from a man younger than 35 with type 1 diabetes.

There are a few counts of this clone. The chain recombines TRBV9 with TRBJ2-1; the match to TRBD2 covers 13 bases. The germline V gene has CDR1 SGDLS and CDR2 YYNGEE. CDR3 length equals 20 residues. V dropped 0 bases and J dropped 0; count of bases not matched to a gene: 9. This CDR3 reads CASSVVPKTSGRSSYNEQFF. CDR3 bases: TGTGCCAGCAGCGTAGTGCCAAAGACTAGCGGGAGGAGCTCCTACAATGAGCAGTTCTTC.

This clone was counted only a few times. Distinct nucleotide sequences in the sample also encode this CDR3. This chain connects TRBV18 to TRBJ2-5, with no clear D. V lost 6 bases, J lost 5 bases, and 7 bases lay in between. CDR3 length: 11 amino acids. The germline V gene encodes CDR1 KGHSH and CDR2 LQKENI. The CDR3 nucleotides are TGTGCCAGCTCCCTTCGGGAGACCCAGTACTTC. It is translated as CASSLRETQYF.

This clone came up a few times. The rearrangement uses TRBV5-1 and TRBJ2-3; the match to TRBD2 covers 14 bases. J was trimmed by 8 bases and V by 4 bases; bases with no gene match: 6. Germline V gives CDR1 SGHRS, CDR2 YFSETQ. This CDR3 spans 15 amino acids. The CDR3 DNA follows: TGCGCCAGCAGCGTAGCCGGGACTAGCGGGGGTACGCAGTATTTT. Protein product: CASSVAGTSGGTQYF.

The chain has TRBV28 and TRBJ2-3, with D perhaps matching TRBD2 (6 bases). The CDR3 has 15 amino acids. V was shortened by 6 bases and J by 4 bases, with 17 bases between the two germline ends. Germline-derived CDR1 and CDR2 are MDHEN and SYDVKM. The DNA of the CDR3 is TGTGCCAGCAGCCCCTCCGGGGGTAGGTCAGATACGCAGTATTTT. Translation: CASSPSGGRSDTQYF.

V is TRBV30 and J is TRBJ2-7, with D hard to call. There are 12 residues in the CDR3. Germline-derived CDR1 and CDR2 are GTSNPN and SVGIG (reference sequence). With 2 bases removed from V and 3 bases from J, the gap between germline ends came to 8 bases. CDR3 loop: CAWSLDIYEQYF. The CDR3 nucleotides read TGTGCCTGGAGTCTGGATATCTACGAGCAGTACTTC.

The chain couples TRBV6-5 to TRBJ2-7; D remains unclear. CDR3 length: 10 amino acids. The germline gives CDR1 MNHEY, CDR2 SVGAGI. Trimming took off 6 bases at V and 5 bases at J, with 5 bases between the two ends. The CDR3 region is CASRGNEQYF. In DNA, the CDR3 is TGTGCCAGCAGGGGTAACGAGCAGTACTTC.

This rearrangement joins TRBV11-2 to TRBJ2-7; the D gene is possibly TRBD1 (5 bases). CDR1 SGHAT and CDR2 FQNNGV come from the germline V gene. V lost 0 bases and J 12 bases, leaving 15 bases between the germline ends. The CDR3 is made up of 13 amino acids. The CDR3 bases are TGTGCCAGCAGCTTAGATATGCAGGGTGATTTGTACTTC. It translates to CASSLDMQGDLYF.

The chain has TRBV15 and TRBJ2-1; 8 bases are a match to TRBD2. CDR3 size: 16 residues. Germline V gene lookup returns CDR1 LNHNV and CDR2 YYDKDF (reference sequence). The ends lost 6 bases at V and 4 bases at J; junction bases unmatched: 11. CDR3 residues: CATRGPGSGGYNEQFF. The CDR3 DNA sequence: TGTGCCACCAGGGGGCCAGGAAGCGGGGGTTACAATGAGCAGTTCTTC.

This clone was seen only a few times. J is TRBJ2-1 and V is TRBV7-9; TRBD1 matches 8 bases. The CDR3 contains 15 residues. V was clipped by 5 bases and J by 6 bases; unmatched bases: 9. Germline CDR1 reads SEHNR; CDR2 reads FQNEAQ (reference sequence). The DNA of the CDR3 is TGTGCCAGCAGCCCCGACAGGGGTTCGCGCAATGAGCAGTTCTTC. It encodes CASSPDRGSRNEQFF.

V usage is TRBV11-2 and J usage is TRBJ2-1; perhaps TRBD2 as D (6 bases). Germline V gives CDR1 SGHAT, CDR2 FQNNGV. The CDR3 covers 15 residues. The ends were cut back, 3 bases at V and 6 bases at J, with 15 bases in the middle. The CDR3: CASSFGRPALNEQFF. The DNA for the CDR3 is TGTGCCAGCAGCTTTGGGAGGCCTGCCCTCAATGAGCAGTTCTTC. Filled out from reference TRBV11-2 and TRBJ2-1, the complete variable domain reads EAGVAQSPRYKIIEKRQSVAFWCNPISGHATLYWYQQILGQGPKLLIQFQNNGVVDDSQLPKDRFSAERLKGVDSTLKIQPAKLEDSAVYLCASSFGRPALNEQFFGPGTRLTVL.

In this sample, this clone turned up a few times. V is TRBV4-3 and J is TRBJ2-7; no reliable D call. V was pared by 0 bases and J by 9 bases, with 24 bases between. CDR3 length: 17 residues. Germline CDR1 and CDR2: LGHNA and YSLEER. The CDR3 loop reads CASSQDAAGSLYDGQYF. CDR3 DNA: TGCGCCAGCAGCCAAGACGCCGCAGGATCTCTCTACGATGGGCAGTACTTC.

This clone turned up a few times. The chain uses TRBV14 and TRBJ2-7, with 9 bases identical to TRBD1. The V segment lost 4 bases and the J segment 5 bases; nucleotides outside the gene matches: 9. CDR3 length equals 15 residues. Germline V gene sequence: CDR1 SGHDN, CDR2 FVKESK. The CDR3 reads CASSRGGQGIDEQYF. CDR3 bases: TGTGCCAGCAGCCGGGGAGGACAGGGGATCGACGAGCAGTACTTC.

This chain uses TRBV9 with TRBJ2-5, with TRBD2 as a possible D gene (6 bases). CDR1 is SGDLS, CDR2 YYNGEE, per germline. This CDR3 contains 15 residues. V was clipped by 4 bases and J by 1 base, with 14 bases between them. The CDR3 nucleotides read TGTGCCAGCAGCTTAGGAGGGAGTCGCCAAGAGACCCAGTACTTC. The encoded protein is CASSLGGSRQETQYF.

This chain uses TRBV5-1 with TRBJ2-1; a weak D match, TRBD1 (6 bases). The germline V and J ends were trimmed by 3 bases and 9 bases, with 16 bases remaining between them. The CDR3 contains 14 residues. The V gene's germline CDR1 is SGHRS and CDR2 YFSETQ. The CDR3: CASSSYRVEIEQFF. As DNA, the CDR3 is TGCGCCAGCAGCTCTTACAGGGTAGAGATTGAGCAGTTCTTC.

The chain combines TRBV28 with TRBJ2-6; D remains ambiguous. Trimming removed 6 bases from V and 2 bases from J, with 8 bases in between. Germline lookup yields CDR1 MDHEN and CDR2 SYDVKM. This CDR3 has 14 residues. The CDR3 is CASSLPPGANVLTF. CDR3 DNA: TGTGCCAGCAGCCTCCCCCCTGGGGCCAACGTCCTGACTTTC.

The chain is built from TRBV7-2 and TRBJ2-4; D gene unclear. The CDR3 is 16 amino acids. V was clipped by 0 bases and J by 1 base, with 10 bases between them. Germline CDR1 reads SGHTA; CDR2 reads FQGNSA. CDR3 sequence: CASSLAYDTAKNIQYF. DNA of the CDR3: TGTGCCAGCAGCTTAGCGTATGACACGGCCAAAAACATTCAGTACTTC.

On this clone itself: A much larger clone differs by one base, so this may be a read error. The identical CDR3 is also encoded by other nucleotide sequences in the sample. J is TRBJ1-2 and V is TRBV27; 8 nucleotides agree with TRBD1. The J segment lost 3 bases and the V segment lost 6 bases, leaving 3 bases of the junction unmatched. Germline V gene sequence: CDR1 MNHEY, CDR2 SMNVEV (reference sequence). The CDR3 length is 13 residues. CDR3 coding DNA: TGTGCCAGCAGCTTGACAGGGGACTATGGCTACACCTTC. Protein: CASSLTGDYGYTF.

This clone is a singleton in its sample. This sequence joins TRBV13 and TRBJ2-3; the match to TRBD2 covers 7 bases. The CDR3 loop spans 17 amino acids. Germline-derived CDR1 and CDR2 are PRHDT and FYEKMQ (reference sequence). Unmatched junction bases numbered 10, after V lost 1 base and J lost 3 bases. In DNA form, the CDR3 reads TGTGCCAGCAGCTTAGTTTTTGGCGGGAGAGGGACAGATACGCAGTATTTT. This codes for CASSLVFGGRGTDTQYF.

V usage is TRBV4-3 and J usage is TRBJ2-7; 8 nucleotides line up with TRBD1. Germline V CDR1 and CDR2: LGHNA, YSLEER. The CDR3 contains 16 residues. V dropped 4 bases and J dropped 3; count of bases not matched to a gene: 11. CDR3 sequence: CASSPNAGGTIYEQYF. In nucleotides, the CDR3 is TGCGCCAGCAGCCCAAACGCAGGGGGCACGATCTACGAGCAGTACTTC.

The chain uses TRBV7-2 and TRBJ2-7; TRBD2 matches at 10 bases. The CDR3 is 17 amino acids. Germline loops: CDR1 SGHTA, CDR2 FQGNSA. The V gene end was trimmed by 3 bases and the J gene end by 5 bases; junction bases not matched to a gene: 13. The CDR3 reads CASSFLAGAGGWHEQYF. The CDR3 bases are TGTGCCAGCAGCTTCCTAGCGGGAGCGGGGGGTTGGCACGAGCAGTACTTC.

This clone was seen a few times. This rearrangement joins TRBV6-5 to TRBJ1-1; maybe TRBD1 (5 bases). Germline CDR1 and CDR2: MNHEY and SVGAGI. CDR3 length equals 13 residues. The V gene lost 9 bases and the J gene lost 0 bases, with 11 bases spanning the gap. The CDR3 sequence: CASLGGVNTEAFF. The CDR3 DNA follows: TGTGCCAGTCTCGGGGGTGTGAACACTGAAGCTTTCTTT.

The table lists this clone with a few counts. The V gene is TRBV6-5, the J gene TRBJ1-6; D ambiguous. V gave up 7 bases and J gave up 7 bases, with 8 bases separating them. CDR3 length: 12 amino acids. Per germline, CDR1 MNHEY and CDR2 SVGAGI. The CDR3: CASTVDNSPLHF. The DNA of the CDR3 is TGTGCCAGCACCGTAGACAATTCACCCCTCCACTTT.

This clone was picked up a small number of times. The chain uses TRBV29-1 and TRBJ1-2; 8 bases fit TRBD1. CDR1 is SQVTM and CDR2 is ANQGSEA in the germline V gene. The CDR3 is 13 amino acids. The junction had 5 bases not matched to a gene; V was cut back by 4 bases and J by 4 bases. Here the CDR3 reads CSVGDDRGYGYTF. As DNA, the CDR3 is TGCAGCGTTGGAGACGACAGGGGCTATGGCTACACCTTC.

The sample holds a few counts of this clone. The chain joins TRBV9 to TRBJ2-5, with D unclear. The CDR3 sequence is 13 residues long. The germline V gene has CDR1 SGDLS and CDR2 YYNGEE. With 0 bases removed from V and 4 bases from J, the gap between germline ends came to 7 bases. CDR3 loop: CASSVAHRETQYF. CDR3 DNA: TGTGCCAGCAGCGTAGCCCACAGAGAGACCCAGTACTTC.

The chain is built from TRBV18 and TRBJ2-5; no clear D gene. V was pared by 3 bases and J by 1 base, with 15 bases between. In germline, CDR1 is KGHSH, CDR2 LQKENI. CDR3 length: 16 residues. Here the CDR3 reads CASSPLTGRLQETQYF. The CDR3 DNA reads TGTGCCAGCTCACCCCTAACCGGACGGCTCCAAGAGACCCAGTACTTC.

This clone came up a few times. V and J are TRBV11-2 and TRBJ2-1, with D perhaps matching TRBD1 (7 bases). The CDR3 spans 16 residues. V dropped 4 bases and J dropped 12 bases, with 25 bases sitting between them. Germline lookup yields CDR1 SGHAT and CDR2 FQNNGV. The CDR3 DNA is TGTGCCAGCAGCTCCCGCAAGACAGGGAGGCTTGGGGGGCAGTTCTTC. Protein product: CASSSRKTGRLGGQFF.

This rearrangement joins TRBV2 to TRBJ2-3; D possibly corresponds to TRBD2 (6 bases). Germline CDR1 reads SNHLY; CDR2 reads FYNNEI. The CDR3 length is 14 residues. V gave up 4 bases and J gave up 6 bases, with 14 bases separating them. The CDR3 nucleotides read TGTGCCAGCAGTGTTAGCGGTATTGGGGATACGCAGTATTTT. Protein sequence: CASSVSGIGDTQYF.

The rearrangement uses TRBV4-2 and TRBJ1-2; perhaps TRBD1 as D (5 bases). Germline CDR1 reads LGHNA; CDR2 reads YNFKEQ. The CDR3 covers 13 residues. Deletions cut 1 base from V and 4 bases from J, with 7 bases between. This CDR3 reads CASSQGGTYGYTF. CDR3 nucleotides: TGTGCCAGCAGCCAAGGGGGGACCTATGGCTACACCTTC.

This clone was picked up a small number of times. The J gene is TRBJ1-5, the V gene TRBV9; a weak D match, TRBD1 (5 bases). Per the germline V gene, CDR1 is SGDLS and CDR2 is YYNGEE. The CDR3 is 14 residues long. With 3 bases removed from V and 9 bases from J, the gap between germline ends came to 16 bases. The CDR3 spells CASSAPTPGAPQHF. As DNA, the CDR3 is TGTGCCAGCAGCGCACCGACACCCGGGGCGCCCCAGCATTTT.